The text below deals with one T cell receptor (beta chain). The data are from a study of T-cell reconstitution after alpha-beta-depleted transplantation in children. Looked up from germline, CDR1 is SGHTA and CDR2 is FQGNSA. The CDR3 runs 17 residues. V lost 1 base to trimming and J lost 7 bases, with 20 bases between them. The TCRbeta library was prepared with unique molecular identifiers. TCRdb re-called the PCR reads with MiXCR, one entry per CDR3 protein. The sample shows about 400,000 distinct CDR3 sequences, approximately 20% of them seen only once. The chain links TRBV7-2 to TRBJ2-1, with D possibly TRBD2 on 6 matching bases. The starting material was PBMCs from the stem cell graft donor, obtained from the stem cell graft. This TCR was sampled from a human donor who donated a stem cell graft to a child with acute myeloid leukemia. CDR3 region: CASSLVLTGRFGNEQFF. The CDR3, as DNA: TGTGCCAGCAGCTTAGTCCTTACCGGGAGATTCGGAAATGAGCAGTTCTTC.